The TCR beta chain under discussion was sequenced for a study of chemoradiotherapy in HPV16-positive cancers. Study as a whole: Functional T-cell assays on a couple of HPV16-positive patients' cells defined candidate HPV-specific clones and common TCR motifs.

Study findings and constraints: HPV-specific T cells were functionally defined from only a couple of HPV16-positive patients. During treatment, candidate HPV-specific clones and E7-related motifs expanded in tumor.

Profiling relied on immunoSEQ multiplex PCR, and the TCRdb table lists in-frame clones only, not all of them. The sample lists fewer than 4,500 clones; about 80% were seen once. Samples were taken several times over chemoradiotherapy. Of note for this clone: The antigen remains unidentified.

The specimen was tumor tissue, collected from a patient who underwent chemoradiotherapy. This sequence originates from a human donor with HPV-associated anogenital cancer.

The CDR3 DNA follows: TGCAGCGTTGTTGAGGGTTCGGATAGCAATCAGCCCCAGCATTTT. Protein: CSVVEGSDSNQPQHF. V is TRBV29-1 and J is TRBJ1-5; D is unclear. Trimming removed 4 bases at V and 0 bases at J, with 13 bases between. In germline, CDR1 is SQVTM, CDR2 ANQGSEA. This CDR3 has 15 amino acids.